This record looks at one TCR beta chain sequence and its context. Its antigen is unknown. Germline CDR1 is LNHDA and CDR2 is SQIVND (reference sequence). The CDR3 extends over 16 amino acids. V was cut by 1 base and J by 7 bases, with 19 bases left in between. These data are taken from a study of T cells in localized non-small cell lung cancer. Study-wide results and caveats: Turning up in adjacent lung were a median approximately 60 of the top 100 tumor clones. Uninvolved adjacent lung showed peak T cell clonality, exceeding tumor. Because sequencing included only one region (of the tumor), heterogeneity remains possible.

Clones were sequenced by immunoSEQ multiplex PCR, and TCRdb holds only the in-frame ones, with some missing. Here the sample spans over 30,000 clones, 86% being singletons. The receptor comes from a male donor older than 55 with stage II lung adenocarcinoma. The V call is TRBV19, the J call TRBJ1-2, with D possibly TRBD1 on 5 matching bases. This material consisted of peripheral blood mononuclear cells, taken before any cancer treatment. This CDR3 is CASSIAGAYVQSGYTF. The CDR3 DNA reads TGTGCCAGTAGTATAGCTGGGGCGTACGTTCAAAGTGGCTACACCTTC.